The 26 T cell receptor beta chains reported below all come from one sample, sequenced in a study of shared clonotypes between healthy human individuals. Clones were read by immunoSEQ multiplex PCR, and TCRdb kept only the in-frame ones, dropping some. The table includes about a million clones, about 77% detected once. Sequencing was done on a sample of memory CD4+ T cells sorted from blood. Subset meaning: CD45RA-negative fraction. The receptor source for this set is a man between 18 and 29 years old in good health.

The chain employs TRBV6-1 and TRBJ1-2; no definite D call. V dropped 2 bases and J dropped 8 bases, with 9 bases sitting between them. Germline CDR1 MNHNS, CDR2 SASEGT. This CDR3 contains 12 residues. The CDR3 here is CASSERLGGYTF. Written as DNA, the CDR3 is TGTGCCAGCAGTGAAAGACTGGGGGGCTACACCTTC.

The chain has TRBV7-3 and TRBJ2-1; possibly TRBD1 for D (5 bases). Germline V gene lookup returns CDR1 SGHTA and CDR2 FQGTGA. CDR3 size: 15 residues. Trimming removed 4 bases at V and 7 bases at J, with 17 bases between. CDR3 nucleotide sequence: TGTGCCAGCAGCTCCAGGCAGGGTAGATGGAATGAGCAGTTCTTC. Translated, it gives CASSSRQGRWNEQFF.

The chain couples TRBV13 to TRBJ2-2; maybe TRBD1 (7 bases). The CDR3 is made up of 18 amino acids. Germline CDR1 reads PRHDT; CDR2 reads FYEKMQ (reference sequence). V gave up 1 base and J gave up 3 bases, with 18 bases separating them. The CDR3 DNA sequence: TGTGCCAGCAGCTTAGAGGGATTGCGGGACAGACACACCGGGGAGCTGTTTTTT. Encoded protein: CASSLEGLRDRHTGELFF.

This chain connects TRBV11-3 to TRBJ2-5; D unclear. CDR3 size: 13 residues. Trimming left V 1 base short and J 3 bases short, with 6 bases between. Germline CDR1 is SGHNT and CDR2 is YENEEA. The CDR3 spells CASSLVGEETQYF. The CDR3 coding sequence is TGTGCCAGCAGCTTAGTAGGCGAAGAGACCCAGTACTTC.

The sample holds a few counts of this clone. V gene TRBV7-2 combines with J gene TRBJ2-4; D assignment may be TRBD1 or TRBD2 (5 bases each). The V end was cut by 5 bases, the J end by 6 bases, with 14 bases between. In germline, CDR1 is SGHTA, CDR2 FQGNSA. The CDR3 is 14 amino acids. CDR3 DNA: TGTGCCAGCAGCCACCAGTGGGGGTTAAACATTCAGTACTTC. As protein: CASSHQWGLNIQYF. Combining the CDR3 with reference TRBV7-2 and TRBJ2-4 gives the whole variable domain GAGVSQSPSNKVTEKGKDVELRCDPISGHTALYWYRQSLGQGLEFLIYFQGNSAPDKSGLPSDRFSAERTGGSVSTLTIQRTQQEDSAVYLCASSHQWGLNIQYFGAGTRLSVL.

The chain couples TRBV5-4 to TRBJ2-7; possibly TRBD2 for D (6 bases). V lost 4 bases, J lost 4 bases, and 21 bases lay in between. This CDR3 contains 16 residues. Germline values: CDR1 SGHNT, CDR2 YYREEE (reference sequence). The CDR3 protein is CASSPDLSGNEYEQYF. The CDR3 DNA sequence: TGTGCCAGCAGCCCAGATCTTAGCGGAAACGAATACGAGCAGTACTTC.

In DNA form, the CDR3 reads TGTGCCAGCAGCCTCGAATTAGCGGGAGGTACCGGGGAGCTGTTTTTT. This translates into CASSLELAGGTGELFF. This sequence joins TRBV14 and TRBJ2-2; 10 positions agree with TRBD2. In germline, CDR1 is SGHDN, CDR2 FVKESK. V lost 4 bases, J lost 5 bases, and 7 bases stayed unmatched. The CDR3 sequence is 16 residues long. Using reference TRBV14 and TRBJ2-2 for the parts outside the CDR3, the full variable domain is EAGVTQFPSHSVIEKGQTVTLRCDPISGHDNLYWYRRVMGKEIKFLLHFVKESKQDESGMPNNRFLAERTGGTYSTLKVQPAELEDSGVYFCASSLELAGGTGELFFGEGSRLTVL.

The chain carries TRBV7-2 and TRBJ2-1; possibly TRBD2 for D (6 bases). Per the germline V gene, CDR1 is SGHTA and CDR2 is FQGNSA. The CDR3 runs to 13 residues. V dropped 5 bases and J dropped 7 bases, with 12 bases sitting between them. CDR3 DNA sequence: TGTGCCAGCAGCCCCGGGACTCCGAATGAGCAGTTCTTC. Protein product: CASSPGTPNEQFF.

J is TRBJ2-7 and V is TRBV5-1; D is ambiguous. The germline V gene has CDR1 SGHRS and CDR2 YFSETQ. Trimming removed 1 base from V and 1 base from J, with 9 bases in between. The CDR3 consists of 14 residues. CDR3 loop: CASSLTPTSYEQYF. CDR3 sequence (DNA): TGCGCCAGCAGCTTGACGCCCACTTCCTACGAGCAGTACTTC.

CDR3 protein: CASSLGGTTGELFF. In nucleotides, the CDR3 is TGTGCCAGCAGCTTAGGGGGCACCACCGGGGAGCTGTTTTTT. V gene TRBV11-2 combines with J gene TRBJ2-2; TRBD1 might be the D (5 bases). CDR1 is SGHAT and CDR2 is FQNNGV in the germline V gene. The length of the CDR3 is 14 residues. Trimming cost V 1 base and J 4 bases, with 7 bases left between them.

This clone was counted once. The J gene is TRBJ2-1, the V gene TRBV7-9; TRBD2 matches 13 bases. J gave up 4 bases and V 7 bases, and 16 bases lay outside the gene matches. Germline values: CDR1 SEHNR, CDR2 FQNEAQ (reference sequence). CDR3 length: 19 residues. As DNA, the CDR3 is TGTGCCAGCATCGGGGGATGGACTAGCGGGAGCAATATGTACAATGAGCAGTTCTTC. Translated: CASIGGWTSGSNMYNEQFF.

This clone was detected only once. The chain carries TRBV16 and TRBJ1-3; 8 bases agree with TRBD1. Germline CDR1 reads KGHSY; CDR2 reads FQNENV. The CDR3 sequence is 19 residues long. V lost 2 bases, J lost 4 bases, and 16 bases stayed unmatched. The CDR3 spells CASSQAFLPRTGSGNTIYF. The CDR3 DNA sequence: TGTGCCAGCAGCCAAGCCTTTCTCCCTCGGACAGGGTCAGGAAACACCATATATTTT.

This chain uses TRBV6-5 with TRBJ1-1; D perhaps matches TRBD1 (5 bases). Germline CDR1 and CDR2: MNHEY and SVGAGI. The V and J ends lost 5 bases and 2 bases respectively, with 12 bases between them. The CDR3 spans 14 residues. For the CDR3, the DNA is TGTGCCAGCAGTGAGGGGCCGGCTAACACTGAAGCTTTCTTT. It encodes CASSEGPANTEAFF.

This clone was found a few times. The chain has TRBV29-1 and TRBJ2-2, with 10 bases that match TRBD2. V shed 6 bases and J 2 bases; nucleotides not matched to a gene: 6. The CDR3 has 15 residues. Germline V gene sequence: CDR1 SQVTM, CDR2 ANQGSEA. CDR3 in DNA: TGCAGCGTATTAGGACTAGCGGTAAACACCGGGGAGCTGTTTTTT. Encoded protein: CSVLGLAVNTGELFF.

The chain has TRBV11-2 and TRBJ2-7, with D hard to call. CDR3 length equals 16 residues. CDR1 is SGHAT and CDR2 is FQNNGV in the germline V gene. The V and J ends lost 3 bases and 1 base respectively, with 16 bases between them. The CDR3 DNA sequence: TGTGCCAGCAGCTTCCCCTTACTATCCCAGTCCTACGAGCAGTACTTC. It is translated as CASSFPLLSQSYEQYF. The full variable domain, completed using reference TRBV11-2 and TRBJ2-7, is EAGVAQSPRYKIIEKRQSVAFWCNPISGHATLYWYQQILGQGPKLLIQFQNNGVVDDSQLPKDRFSAERLKGVDSTLKIQPAKLEDSAVYLCASSFPLLSQSYEQYFGPGTRLTVT.

The chain has TRBV11-2 and TRBJ2-7; D unclear. V was clipped by 9 bases and J by 0 bases, with 9 bases between them. CDR1 is SGHAT, CDR2 FQNNGV, per germline. The CDR3 totals 12 residues. CDR3 sequence: CASGRASYEQYF. In DNA, the CDR3 is TGTGCCAGTGGACGGGCCTCCTACGAGCAGTACTTC. The full variable domain, its missing parts supplied by reference TRBV11-2 and TRBJ2-7, is EAGVAQSPRYKIIEKRQSVAFWCNPISGHATLYWYQQILGQGPKLLIQFQNNGVVDDSQLPKDRFSAERLKGVDSTLKIQPAKLEDSAVYLCASGRASYEQYFGPGTRLTVT.

This chain joins TRBV6-6 and TRBJ2-7; D might be TRBD2 (6 bases). The CDR3 runs 12 residues. Trimming removed 6 bases at V and 3 bases at J, with 9 bases between. From germline, CDR1 is MNHNY and CDR2 SVGAGI (reference sequence). The CDR3 nucleotides read TGTGCCAGCAGACAGGACTACTACGAGCAGTACTTC. This translates into CASRQDYYEQYF.

The chain is built from TRBV21-1 and TRBJ2-1; the D call of TRBD2 is as the table states it, not checked on the DNA. TRBV21-1 is a pseudogene locus. The CDR3 extends over 16 amino acids. CDR3 loop: CASSKGGGQCGNEQFF. In DNA, the CDR3 is TGTGCCAGCAGCAAGGGGGGAGGACAATGTGGCAATGAGCAGTTCTTC.

The chain recombines TRBV5-4 with TRBJ2-5; D remains ambiguous. From germline, CDR1 is SGHNT and CDR2 YYREEE (reference sequence). Trimming removed 4 bases from V and 5 bases from J, with 9 bases in between. The CDR3 extends over 12 amino acids. CDR3 region: CASSPYGETQYF. CDR3 DNA sequence: TGTGCCAGCAGCCCTTACGGGGAGACCCAGTACTTC.

This clone was seen a few times. The chain is built from TRBV7-2 and TRBJ1-2; D remains ambiguous. The CDR3 length is 15 residues. Germline V gene lookup returns CDR1 SGHTA and CDR2 FQGNSA. The V end was cut by 0 bases, the J end by 5 bases, with 13 bases between. This CDR3 reads CASSLASDLGYGYTF. In nucleotides, the CDR3 is TGTGCCAGCAGCTTAGCGTCGGACCTTGGATATGGCTACACCTTC.

The rearrangement joins TRBV7-9 to TRBJ2-2, with D possibly TRBD2 on 7 matching bases. Trimming cost V 4 bases and J 0 bases, with 18 bases left between them. The CDR3 consists of 18 residues. Germline assignment: CDR1 SEHNR and CDR2 FQNEAQ (reference sequence). The CDR3 protein is CASSSPIGGHTNTGELFF. The CDR3, as DNA: TGTGCCAGCAGCTCCCCGATCGGGGGGCATACGAACACCGGGGAGCTGTTTTTT.

The chain uses TRBV19 and TRBJ1-6; D gene uncertain. The V end was cut by 5 bases, the J end by 3 bases, with 14 bases between. In germline, CDR1 is LNHDA, CDR2 SQIVND (reference sequence). This CDR3 region has 16 residues. CDR3 sequence: CASSLRPGFYNSPLHF. The CDR3 nucleotides read TGTGCCAGTAGTTTGCGACCGGGATTCTATAATTCACCCCTCCACTTT.

J is TRBJ1-4 and V is TRBV30, with D maybe TRBD1 (6 bases). The V and J ends lost 3 bases and 8 bases respectively, with 16 bases between them. CDR3 size: 14 residues. The germline CDR1 and CDR2 sequences are GTSNPN and SVGIG (reference sequence). CDR3 protein: CAWRVGGGGEKLFF. CDR3 nucleotides: TGTGCCTGGAGGGTAGGAGGGGGGGGAGAAAAACTGTTTTTT.

The chain employs TRBV5-4 and TRBJ2-1; 8 bases map to TRBD2. The germline gives CDR1 SGHNT, CDR2 YYREEE (reference sequence). The CDR3 has 15 residues. V lost 5 bases to trimming and J lost 4 bases; unmatched junction nucleotides: 8. CDR3 loop: CASRYWTSSYNEQFF. CDR3 coding DNA: TGTGCCAGCAGGTACTGGACTAGCAGTTACAATGAGCAGTTCTTC. The entire variable domain, with the rest obtained from reference TRBV5-4 and TRBJ2-1, is as follows: ETGVTQSPTHLIKTRGQQVTLRCSSQSGHNTVSWYQQALGQGPQFIFQYYREEENGRGNFPPRFSGLQFPNYSSELNVNALELDDSALYLCASRYWTSSYNEQFFGPGTRLTVL.

V is TRBV2 and J is TRBJ1-1; possibly TRBD1 for D (6 bases). CDR1 SNHLY and CDR2 FYNNEI come from the germline V gene. This CDR3 region has 15 residues. Deletions cut 4 bases from V and 4 bases from J, with 16 bases between. CDR3 protein: CASSANREGSTEAFF. The CDR3 DNA reads TGTGCCAGCAGTGCCAACAGGGAGGGGAGCACTGAAGCTTTCTTT. The full variable domain, in which reference TRBV2 and TRBJ1-1 provide the parts outside the CDR3, is EPEVTQTPSHQVTQMGQEVILRCVPISNHLYFYWYRQILGQKVEFLVSFYNNEISEKSEIFDDQFSVERPDGSNFTLKIRSTKLEDSAMYFCASSANREGSTEAFFGQGTRLTVV.

The rearrangement uses TRBV25-1 and TRBJ2-5; a weak D match, TRBD2 (5 bases). V gave up 3 bases and J gave up 4 bases, with 18 bases separating them. The CDR3 loop spans 16 amino acids. Per the germline V gene, CDR1 is MGHDK and CDR2 is SYGVNS. The CDR3: CASSDLSGLPRETQYF. As DNA, the CDR3 is TGTGCCAGCAGTGACCTATCTGGACTCCCTCGAGAGACCCAGTACTTC.